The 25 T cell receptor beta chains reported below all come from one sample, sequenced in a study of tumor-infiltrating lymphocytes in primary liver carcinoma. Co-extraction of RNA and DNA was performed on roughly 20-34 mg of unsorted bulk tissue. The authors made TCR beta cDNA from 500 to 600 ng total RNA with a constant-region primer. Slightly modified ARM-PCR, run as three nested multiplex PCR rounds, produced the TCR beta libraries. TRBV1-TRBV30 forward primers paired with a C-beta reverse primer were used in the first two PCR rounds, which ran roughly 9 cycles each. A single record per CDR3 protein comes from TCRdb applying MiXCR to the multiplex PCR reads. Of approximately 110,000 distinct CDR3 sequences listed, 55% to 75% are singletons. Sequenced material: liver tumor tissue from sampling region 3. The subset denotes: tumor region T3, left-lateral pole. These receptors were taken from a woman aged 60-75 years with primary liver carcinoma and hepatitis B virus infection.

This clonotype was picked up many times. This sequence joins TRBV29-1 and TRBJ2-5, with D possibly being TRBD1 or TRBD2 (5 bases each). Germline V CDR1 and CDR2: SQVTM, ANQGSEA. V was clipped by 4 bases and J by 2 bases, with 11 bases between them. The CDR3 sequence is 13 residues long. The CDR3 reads CSVARGTQETQYF. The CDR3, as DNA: TGCAGCGTTGCGAGGGGAACTCAAGAGACCCAGTACTTC.

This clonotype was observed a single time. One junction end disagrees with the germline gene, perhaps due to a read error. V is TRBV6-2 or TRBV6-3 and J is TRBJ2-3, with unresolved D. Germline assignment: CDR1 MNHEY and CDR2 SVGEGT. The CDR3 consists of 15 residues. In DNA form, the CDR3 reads TGTGACAGCAGCTACGCGGAAACACGCACAGATACGCAGTATTTT. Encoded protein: CDSSYAETRTDTQYF.

The CDR3 loop reads CSAVHRGRTDTQYF. The DNA of the CDR3 is TGCAGTGCTGTCCACAGGGGTAGGACAGATACGCAGTATTTT. The rearrangement joins TRBV20-1 to TRBJ2-3; 7 nucleotides match TRBD1. The J segment lost 3 bases and the V segment lost 5 bases, leaving 8 bases of the junction unmatched. The CDR3 length is 14 residues. The germline V gene has CDR1 DFQATT and CDR2 SNEGSKA (reference sequence).

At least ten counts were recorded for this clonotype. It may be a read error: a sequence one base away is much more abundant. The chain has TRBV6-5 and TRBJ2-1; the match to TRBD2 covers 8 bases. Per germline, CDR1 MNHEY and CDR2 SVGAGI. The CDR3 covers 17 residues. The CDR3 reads CASSYAAGGTSYNGQFF. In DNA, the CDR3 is TGTGCCAGCAGTTACGCGGCGGGAGGTACCTCCTACAATGGGCAGTTCTTC.

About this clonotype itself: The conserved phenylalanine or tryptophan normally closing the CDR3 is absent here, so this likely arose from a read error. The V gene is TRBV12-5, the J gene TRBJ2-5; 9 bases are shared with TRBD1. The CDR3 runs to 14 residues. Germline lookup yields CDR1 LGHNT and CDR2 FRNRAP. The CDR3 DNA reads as TGTGCTAGTGGCCAACAGGGGGCAGGGGAGACACAGTACTCC. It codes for CASGQQGAGETQYS.

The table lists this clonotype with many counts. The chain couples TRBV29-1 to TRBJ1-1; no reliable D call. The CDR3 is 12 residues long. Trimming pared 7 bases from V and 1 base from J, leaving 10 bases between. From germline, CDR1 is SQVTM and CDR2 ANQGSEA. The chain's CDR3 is CSAGKGNTEAFF. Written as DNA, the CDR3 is TGCAGCGCTGGAAAGGGGAACACTGAAGCTTTCTTT. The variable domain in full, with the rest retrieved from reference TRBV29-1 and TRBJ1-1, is SAVISQKPSRDICQRGTSLTIQCQVDSQVTMMFWYRQQPGQSLTLIATANQGSEATYESGFVIDKFPISRPNLTFSTLTVSNMSPEDSSIYLCSAGKGNTEAFFGQGTRLTVV.

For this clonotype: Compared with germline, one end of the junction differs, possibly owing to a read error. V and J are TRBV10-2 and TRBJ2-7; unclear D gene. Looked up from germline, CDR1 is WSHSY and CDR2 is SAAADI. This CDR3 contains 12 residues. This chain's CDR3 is CASSESAYEHYF. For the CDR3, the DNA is TGCGCCAGCAGCGAGTCGGCATACGAGCACTACTTC.

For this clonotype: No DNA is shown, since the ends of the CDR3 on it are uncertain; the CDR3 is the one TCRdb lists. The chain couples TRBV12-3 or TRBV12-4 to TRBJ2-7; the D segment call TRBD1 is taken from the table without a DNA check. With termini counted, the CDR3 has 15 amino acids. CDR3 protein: CTSSFGQGIPYERYF.

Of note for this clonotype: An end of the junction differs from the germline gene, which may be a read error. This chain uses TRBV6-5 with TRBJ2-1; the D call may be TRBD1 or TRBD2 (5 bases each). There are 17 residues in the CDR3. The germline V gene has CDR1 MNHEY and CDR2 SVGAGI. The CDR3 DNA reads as TGTGTCAGCAGCCCCGGACGGGACCACCTCTCCTACAATGAGCAGTTCTTC. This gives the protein CVSSPGRDHLSYNEQFF.

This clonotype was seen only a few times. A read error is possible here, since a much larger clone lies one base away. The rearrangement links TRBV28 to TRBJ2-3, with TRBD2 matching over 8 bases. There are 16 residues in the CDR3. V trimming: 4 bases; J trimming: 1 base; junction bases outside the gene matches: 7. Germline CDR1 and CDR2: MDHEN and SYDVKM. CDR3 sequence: CASSSGGVMGTDTQYF. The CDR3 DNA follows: TGTGCCAGCAGTTCGGGGGGGGTCATGGGCACAGATACGCAGTATTTT.

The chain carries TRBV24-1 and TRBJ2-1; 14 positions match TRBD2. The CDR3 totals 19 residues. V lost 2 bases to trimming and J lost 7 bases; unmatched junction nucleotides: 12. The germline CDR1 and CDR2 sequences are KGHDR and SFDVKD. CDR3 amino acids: CATSDSGQQGLAGENEQFF. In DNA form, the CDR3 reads TGTGCCACCAGTGATTCGGGACAGCAGGGACTAGCGGGAGAGAATGAGCAGTTCTTC.

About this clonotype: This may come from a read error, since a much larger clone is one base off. DNA for the CDR3: TGCGCCAGCAGTGGCCCCGCCGGGACTCGAGCTTTCTTT. This codes for CASSGPAGTRAFF. J is TRBJ1-1 and V is TRBV10-2; D perhaps matches TRBD1 (5 bases). The CDR3 is 13 amino acids. CDR1 is WSHSY, CDR2 SAAADI, per germline. The ends were cut back, 4 bases at V and 10 bases at J, with 16 bases in the middle.

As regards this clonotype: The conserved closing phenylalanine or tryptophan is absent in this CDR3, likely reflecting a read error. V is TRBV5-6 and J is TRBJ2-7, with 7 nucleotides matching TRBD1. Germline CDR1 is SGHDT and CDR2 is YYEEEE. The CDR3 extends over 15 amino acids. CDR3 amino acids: CASILVDRNTYEQYL. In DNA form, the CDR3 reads TGTGCCAGCATCTTGGTGGACAGGAATACTTACGAGCAGTACCTC.

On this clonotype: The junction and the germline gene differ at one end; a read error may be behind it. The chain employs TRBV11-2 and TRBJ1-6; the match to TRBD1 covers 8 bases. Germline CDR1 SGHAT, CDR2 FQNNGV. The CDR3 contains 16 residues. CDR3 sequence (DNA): TGTGTCAGCAGCACCCAACAGGGGGTAGGGATTTCACCCCTCCACTTT. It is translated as CVSSTQQGVGISPLHF.

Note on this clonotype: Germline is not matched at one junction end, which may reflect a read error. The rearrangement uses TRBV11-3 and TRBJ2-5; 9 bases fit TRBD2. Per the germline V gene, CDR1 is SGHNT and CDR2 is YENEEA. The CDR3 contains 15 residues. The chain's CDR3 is CARSFGVAGDETQYF. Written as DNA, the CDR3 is TGTGCCCGCAGCTTTGGGGTAGCGGGAGACGAGACCCAGTACTTC. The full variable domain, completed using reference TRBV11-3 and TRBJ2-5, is EAGVVQSPRYKIIEKKQPVAFWCNPISGHNTLYWYLQNLGQGPELLIRYENEEAVDDSQLPKDRFSAERLKGVDSTLKIQPAELGDSAVYLCARSFGVAGDETQYFGPGTRLLVL.

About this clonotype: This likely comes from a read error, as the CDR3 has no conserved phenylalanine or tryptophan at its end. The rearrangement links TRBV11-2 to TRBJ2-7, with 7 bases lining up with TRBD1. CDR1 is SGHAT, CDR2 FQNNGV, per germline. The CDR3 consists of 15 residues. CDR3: CASSATGDTSYGQYL. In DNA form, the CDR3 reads TGTGCCAGCAGCGCAACAGGGGACACCTCCTACGGGCAGTACTTA.

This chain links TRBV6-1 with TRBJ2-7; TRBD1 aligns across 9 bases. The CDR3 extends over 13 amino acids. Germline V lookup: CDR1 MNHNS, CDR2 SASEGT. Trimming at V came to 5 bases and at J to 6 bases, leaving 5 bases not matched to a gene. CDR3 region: CASSMGQGFEQYF. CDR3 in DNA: TGTGCCAGCAGTATGGGACAGGGCTTCGAGCAGTACTTC.

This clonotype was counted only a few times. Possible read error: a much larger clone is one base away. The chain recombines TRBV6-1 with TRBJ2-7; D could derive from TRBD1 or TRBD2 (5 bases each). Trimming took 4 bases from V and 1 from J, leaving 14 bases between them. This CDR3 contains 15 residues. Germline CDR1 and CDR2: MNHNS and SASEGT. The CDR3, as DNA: TGTGCCAGCAGTGGAGGGCAGGGTTGGTCCTACGAGCAGTACTTC. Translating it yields CASSGGQGWSYEQYF.

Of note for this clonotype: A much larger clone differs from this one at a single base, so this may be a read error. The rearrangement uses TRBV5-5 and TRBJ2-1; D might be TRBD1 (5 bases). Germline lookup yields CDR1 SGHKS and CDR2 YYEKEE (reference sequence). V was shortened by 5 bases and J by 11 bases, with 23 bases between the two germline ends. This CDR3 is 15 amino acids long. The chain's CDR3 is CASRWGDSSGNKQFF. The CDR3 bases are TGTGCCAGCAGGTGGGGCGACAGTTCTGGGAATAAGCAGTTCTTC.

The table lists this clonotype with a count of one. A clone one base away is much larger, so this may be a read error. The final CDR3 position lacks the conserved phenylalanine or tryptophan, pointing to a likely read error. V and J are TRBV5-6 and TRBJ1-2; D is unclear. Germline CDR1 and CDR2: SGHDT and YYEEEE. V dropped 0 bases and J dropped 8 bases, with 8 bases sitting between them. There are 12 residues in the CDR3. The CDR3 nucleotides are TGTGCCAGCAGCTTGGTGTCTCGGGGCTACACCTTA. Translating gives CASSLVSRGYTL.

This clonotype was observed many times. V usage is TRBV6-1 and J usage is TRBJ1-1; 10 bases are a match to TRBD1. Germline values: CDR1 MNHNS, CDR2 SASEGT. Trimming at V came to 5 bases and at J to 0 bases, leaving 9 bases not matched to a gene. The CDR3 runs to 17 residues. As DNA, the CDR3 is TGTGCCAGCAGTATAATACCGGGACAGGGGATGAACACTGAAGCTTTCTTT. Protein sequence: CASSIIPGQGMNTEAFF.

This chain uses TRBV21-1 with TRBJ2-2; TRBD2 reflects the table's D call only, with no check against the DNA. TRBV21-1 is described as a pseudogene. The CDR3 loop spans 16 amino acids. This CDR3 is CASSELAVANTGELFF. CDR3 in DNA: TGTGCCAGCAGTGAACTAGCGGTGGCGAACACCGGGGAGCTGTTTTTT.

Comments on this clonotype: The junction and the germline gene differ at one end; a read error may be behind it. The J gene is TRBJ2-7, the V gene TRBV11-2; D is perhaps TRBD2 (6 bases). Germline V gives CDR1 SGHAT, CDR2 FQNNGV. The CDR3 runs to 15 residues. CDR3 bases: TGTGCGAGCAGCTTCGGGACTGACGGAACCTACGAGCAGTACTTC. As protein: CASSFGTDGTYEQYF.

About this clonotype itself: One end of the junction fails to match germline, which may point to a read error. CDR3 DNA sequence: TGCGCCAGCAGCTTGGCGTACCGGGGGCCCAAAGTCTACGAGCTGTACTTC. Translated, it gives CASSLAYRGPKVYELYF. The rearrangement joins TRBV5-1 to TRBJ2-7; possibly TRBD1 or TRBD2 for D (6 bases each). The germline gives CDR1 SGHRS, CDR2 YFSETQ. CDR3 length: 17 residues.

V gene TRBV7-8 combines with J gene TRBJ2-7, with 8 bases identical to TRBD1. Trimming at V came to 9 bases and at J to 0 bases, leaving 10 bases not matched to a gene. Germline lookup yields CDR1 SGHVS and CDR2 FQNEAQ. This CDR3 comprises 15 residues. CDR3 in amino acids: CASSPGQDPSYEQYF. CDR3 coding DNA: TGTGCCAGTAGTCCGGGACAGGACCCCTCCTACGAGCAGTACTTC.